This T cell receptor (beta chain) comes out of a study of a mutant IDH1 vaccine in newly diagnosed glioma. Time point of the sample: week 5, during vaccination. Every vaccine dose comprised 300 ug of mutant IDH1 20-mer peptide plus topical imiquimod. Method: immunoSEQ multiplex PCR; TCRdb's copy keeps in-frame clones and lacks some. Of 25,000 to 35,000 clones listed, 89% are singletons. Germline V gene lookup returns CDR1 LNHNV and CDR2 YYDKDF (reference sequence). The V gene end was trimmed by 0 bases and the J gene end by 4 bases; junction bases not matched to a gene: 7. This CDR3 is 16 amino acids long. On this clone: Its specificity is unknown.

The chain links TRBV15 to TRBJ2-7; 9 positions agree with TRBD1. The material sequenced was PBMCs, taken from a glioma patient whose treatment included an IDH1 peptide vaccine. This receptor was obtained from a man younger than 35 with glioma. CDR3: CATSRDGGQGLYEQYF. The CDR3 region has the DNA TGTGCCACCAGCAGAGATGGCGGACAGGGGTTGTACGAGCAGTACTTC.